Listed below are T cell receptor beta chains from one sample, sequenced in a study of regulatory T cells in long-lasting Graves disease. TCRdb analysed the multiplex PCR reads with MiXCR anew, one entry per CDR3 protein. This sample yields 400,000 to 450,000 distinct CDR3 sequences, of which about a sixth are seen a single time; around 11% belongs to the top ten. These data were also reused for a study on T cells in Graves' hyperthyroidism and ophthalmopathy.

Sequencing was performed on peripheral blood mononuclear cells (PBMCs), taken at new diagnosis, from a patient treated with antithyroid drugs. These receptors all come from a woman aged 25 to 39 with Graves disease. Both conserved end residues are part of each CDR3. Fields, in order: V gene, J gene, clone size, D gene, CDR3 DNA, CDR3 protein. The D gene is left open where the match is weak. Only part of the rows carry a size: once, few, many, or a class if the clone is expanded.

>TRBV20-1|TRBJ2-3|-|TRBD2
TGCAGTGCTAGTCCCGTGGGGGGGGGGGTCCATACGCAGTATTTT
CSASPVGGGVHTQYF
>TRBV7-2|TRBJ2-5|many|TRBD1
TGTGCCAGCAGCCCCAACAAGGGGGCAGCCAGTAAAGAGACCCAGTACTTC
CASSPNKGAASKETQYF
>TRBV20-1|TRBJ1-2|many|-
TGCAGTGCTAGAGATCGAACAGGCTCTAACTATGGCTACACCTTC
CSARDRTGSNYGYTF
>TRBV14|TRBJ1-6|many|-
TGTGCCAGCAGCCAAGCCAGCGGCGGGGGTTCACCCCTCCACTTT
CASSQASGGGSPLHF
>TRBV4-1|TRBJ2-7|-|-
TGCGCCAGCAGCCAGAACCAGGGAGAGGTCTACGAGCAGTACTTC
CASSQNQGEVYEQYF
>TRBV11-3|TRBJ2-2|-|-
TGTGCCAGCAGCCCCCGGGGAGCGGTTGCACCTGGGGAGCTGTTTTTT
CASSPRGAVAPGELFF
>TRBV7-9|TRBJ2-1|many|-
TGTGCCAGCAGCCTCTTTGGCGATGAGCAGTTCTTC
CASSLFGDEQFF
>TRBV27|TRBJ2-7|many|-
TGTGCCAGCAGGGCGGGGCCCTCCTACGAGCAGTACTTC
CASRAGPSYEQYF
>TRBV24-1|TRBJ2-3|many|TRBD1
TGTGCCACCAGTGATCCCGGGACAGCTTCCGATACGCAGTATTTT
CATSDPGTASDTQYF
>TRBV7-2|TRBJ1-3|few|-
TGTGCCAGCAGTCTCCATTCGATGGGTGAGGGAAACACCATATATTTT
CASSLHSMGEGNTIYF
>TRBV5-1|TRBJ2-3|many|-
TGCGCCAGCAGCTACGGGACTTATATACCAGATACGCAGTATTTT
CASSYGTYIPDTQYF
>TRBV12-3/TRBV12-4|TRBJ1-1|many|TRBD1
TGTGCCAGCAGTACCCGCCCGGGACAGGGGGCTGAAGCTTTCTTT
CASSTRPGQGAEAFF
>TRBV6-1|TRBJ1-3|-|-
TGTGCCAGCAGGAAGGGTTTCTCTAGAAACACCATATATTTT
CASRKGFSRNTIYF
>TRBV19|TRBJ2-2|-|-
TGTGCCAGTAGTATAACAGAGGGAGCTTTTACCGGGGAGCTGTTTTTT
CASSITEGAFTGELFF
>TRBV10-3|TRBJ1-1|-|-
TGTGCCATCAGCGGGTTGGAGATGAACACTGAAGCTTTCTTT
CAISGLEMNTEAFF